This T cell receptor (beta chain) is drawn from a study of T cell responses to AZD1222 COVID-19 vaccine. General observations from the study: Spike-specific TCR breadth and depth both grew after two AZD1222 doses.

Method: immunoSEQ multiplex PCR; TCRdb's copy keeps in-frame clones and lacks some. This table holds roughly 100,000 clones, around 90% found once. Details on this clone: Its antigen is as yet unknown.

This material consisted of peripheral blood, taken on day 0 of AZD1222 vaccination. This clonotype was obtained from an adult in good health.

CDR3 loop: CASSSTGEYGYTF. CDR3 nucleotides: TGCGCCAGCAGCTCGACAGGGGAGTATGGCTACACCTTC. The chain recombines TRBV5-1 with TRBJ1-2, with 8 bases that match TRBD1. Germline V gene sequence: CDR1 SGHRS, CDR2 YFSETQ. CDR3 size: 13 residues. V lost 3 bases and J lost 5; bases outside the gene matches: 3.